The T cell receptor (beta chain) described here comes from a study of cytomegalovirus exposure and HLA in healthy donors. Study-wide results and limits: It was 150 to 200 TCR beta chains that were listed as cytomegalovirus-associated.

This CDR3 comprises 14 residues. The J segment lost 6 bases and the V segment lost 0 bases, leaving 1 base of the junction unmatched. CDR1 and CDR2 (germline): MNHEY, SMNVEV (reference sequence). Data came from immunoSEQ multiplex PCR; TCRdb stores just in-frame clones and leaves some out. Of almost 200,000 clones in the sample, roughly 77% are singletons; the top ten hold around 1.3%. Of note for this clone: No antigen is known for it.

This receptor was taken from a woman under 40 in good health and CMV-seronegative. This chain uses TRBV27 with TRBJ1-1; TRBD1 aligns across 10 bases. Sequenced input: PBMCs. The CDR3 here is CASSLSGTGAEAFF. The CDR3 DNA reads TGTGCCAGCAGTTTATCCGGGACAGGGGCTGAAGCTTTCTTT.